These 9 T cell receptor beta chains originate from one sample sequenced in a study of neurological immune-mediated disorders. Time point defined: longitudinal time-point 2. MiXCR was run by TCRdb on the 5' RACE reads, yielding one entry per CDR3 protein. The table includes tens of thousands of distinct CDR3 sequences, 10% to 15% detected once. The specimen was PBMCs. The receptors were gathered from a middle-aged woman in good health.

In its sample, this clonotype was seen many times. The junction does not match germline at one end; this may be a read error. The V gene is TRBV10-3, the J gene TRBJ2-2; 8 positions match TRBD1. This CDR3 has 15 amino acids. Germline V lookup: CDR1 ENHRY, CDR2 SYGVKD. The CDR3 loop reads CVISEGRGRTGELFF. DNA of the CDR3: TGTGTCATCAGTGAGGGCAGGGGGCGAACCGGGGAGCTGTTTTTT.

This clonotype occurred many times. This chain uses TRBV5-1 with TRBJ2-1, with 10 bases fitting TRBD2. There are 16 residues in the CDR3. Per germline, CDR1 SGHRS and CDR2 YFSETQ. V dropped 1 base and J dropped 3; count of bases not matched to a gene: 4. CDR3 sequence reads: CASSLILAGGYNEQFF. The CDR3, as DNA: TGCGCCAGCAGCTTGATATTAGCGGGGGGCTACAATGAGCAGTTCTTC.

This clonotype was seen ten or more times. The gene calls are TRBV6-5 and TRBJ1-1; D is possibly TRBD1 (5 bases). The germline CDR1 and CDR2 sequences are MNHEY and SVGAGI. This CDR3 has 15 residues. Trimming took off 5 bases at V and 7 bases at J, with 20 bases between the two ends. DNA of the CDR3: TGTGCCAGCAGTACCAAGAGCCAGACAGAGTTTGAAGCTTTCTTT. It translates to CASSTKSQTEFEAFF.

The chain is built from TRBV6-1 and TRBJ1-2; D is perhaps TRBD1 (6 bases). CDR1 and CDR2 (germline): MNHNS, SASEGT. This CDR3 has 17 residues. Trimming left V 5 bases short and J 4 bases short, with 23 bases between. The CDR3 DNA reads as TGTGCCAGCAGTACCTACGTGAGGGGGGACCGGATCTATGGCTACACCTTC. Residues: CASSTYVRGDRIYGYTF.

The genes are TRBV2 and TRBJ2-3; TRBD1 matches 7 bases. Germline-derived CDR1 and CDR2 are SNHLY and FYNNEI. This CDR3 is 13 amino acids long. With V trimmed by 4 bases and J by 5 bases, 3 bases remained unmatched. The DNA for the CDR3 is TGTGCCAGCAGTGCGACAGGGAGAGATACGCAGTATTTT. Its protein is CASSATGRDTQYF.

This clonotype was found many times. The chain is built from TRBV20-1 and TRBJ1-1, with 8 positions matching TRBD1. This CDR3 is 16 amino acids long. With V trimmed by 6 bases and J by 3 bases, 15 bases remained unmatched. In germline, CDR1 is DFQATT, CDR2 SNEGSKA (reference sequence). CDR3 DNA: TGCAGTGCAATCGGACAGGGTTACCTGGGGGACACTGAAGCTTTCTTT. Amino acids: CSAIGQGYLGDTEAFF.

This clonotype was seen many times. This CDR3 reads CASSFGRIGTENTEAFF. CDR3 bases: TGCGCCAGCAGCTTCGGCCGTATAGGGACTGAGAACACTGAAGCTTTCTTT. The gene calls are TRBV5-1 and TRBJ1-1; possibly TRBD1 for D (5 bases). Per the germline V gene, CDR1 is SGHRS and CDR2 is YFSETQ. Trimming shortened V by 2 bases and J by 1 base, and 18 bases separated the two germline ends. The CDR3 is 17 residues long. Combining the CDR3 with reference TRBV5-1 and TRBJ1-1 gives the whole variable domain KAGVTQTPRYLIKTRGQQVTLSCSPISGHRSVSWYQQTPGQGLQFLFEYFSETQRNKGNFPGRFSGRQFSNSRSEMNVSTLELGDSALYLCASSFGRIGTENTEAFFGQGTRLTVV.

By its share, this clonotype is medium-sized. The V call is TRBV20-1, the J call TRBJ1-4; 10 bases are a match to TRBD1. Germline lookup yields CDR1 DFQATT and CDR2 SNEGSKA (reference sequence). Trimming at V came to 5 bases and at J to 2 bases, leaving 5 bases not matched to a gene. The length of the CDR3 is 15 residues. The CDR3 DNA reads as TGCAGTGCTTCGGACAGGGGGTACACTAATGAAAAACTGTTTTTT. Translating gives CSASDRGYTNEKLFF.

This clonotype was found many times. This chain joins TRBV12-3 or TRBV12-4 and TRBJ1-6; D unclear. The CDR3 has 15 amino acids. The germline V and J ends were trimmed by 5 bases and 7 bases, with 15 bases remaining between them. The CDR3 reads CASSPRGDGNSPLHF. The DNA of the CDR3 is TGTGCCAGCAGTCCTCGGGGTGATGGGAATTCACCCCTCCACTTT.